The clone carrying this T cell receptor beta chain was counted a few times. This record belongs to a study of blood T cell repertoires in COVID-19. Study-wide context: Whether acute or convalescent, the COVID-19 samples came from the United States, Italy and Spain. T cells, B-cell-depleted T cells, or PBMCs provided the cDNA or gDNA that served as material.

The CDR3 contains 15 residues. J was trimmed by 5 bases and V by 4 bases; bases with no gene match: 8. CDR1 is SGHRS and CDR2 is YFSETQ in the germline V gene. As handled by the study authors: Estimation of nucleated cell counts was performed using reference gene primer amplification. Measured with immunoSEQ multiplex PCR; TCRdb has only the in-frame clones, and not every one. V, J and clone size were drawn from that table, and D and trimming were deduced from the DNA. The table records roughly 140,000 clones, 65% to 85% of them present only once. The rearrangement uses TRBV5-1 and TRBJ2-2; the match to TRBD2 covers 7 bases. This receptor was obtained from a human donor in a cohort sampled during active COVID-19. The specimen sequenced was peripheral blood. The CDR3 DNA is TGCGCCAGCAGCCTACGGGGGGAAGGGACCGGGGAGCTGTTTTTT. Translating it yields CASSLRGEGTGELFF.